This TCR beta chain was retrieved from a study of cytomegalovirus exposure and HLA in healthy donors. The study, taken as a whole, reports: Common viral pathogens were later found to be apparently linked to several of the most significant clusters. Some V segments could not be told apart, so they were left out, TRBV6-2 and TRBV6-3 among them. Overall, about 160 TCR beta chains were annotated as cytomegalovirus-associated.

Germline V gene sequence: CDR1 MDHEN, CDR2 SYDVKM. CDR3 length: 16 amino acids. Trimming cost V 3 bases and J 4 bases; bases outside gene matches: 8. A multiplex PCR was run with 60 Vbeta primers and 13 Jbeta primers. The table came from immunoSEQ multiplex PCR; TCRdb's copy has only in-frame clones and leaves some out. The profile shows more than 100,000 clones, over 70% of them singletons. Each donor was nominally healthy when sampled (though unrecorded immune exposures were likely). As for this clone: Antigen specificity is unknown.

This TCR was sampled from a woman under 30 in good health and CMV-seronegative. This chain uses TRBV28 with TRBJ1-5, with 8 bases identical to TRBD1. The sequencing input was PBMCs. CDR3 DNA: TGTGCCAGCAGTTTCCCCGGACAGGGAACGAATCAGCCCCAGCATTTT. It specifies CASSFPGQGTNQPQHF. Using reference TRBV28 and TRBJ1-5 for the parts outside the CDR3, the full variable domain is DVKVTQSSRYLVKRTGEKVFLECVQDMDHENMFWYRQDPGLGLRLIYFSYDVKMKEKGDIPEGYSVSREKKERFSLILESASTNQTSMYLCASSFPGQGTNQPQHFGDGTRLSIL.